Sequencing of this T cell receptor beta chain was carried out in a study of molecular identifiers for immune sequencing clone quantification. TCRdb recomputed calls from the PCR reads with MiXCR, one row per CDR3 protein. Of tens of thousands of distinct CDR3 sequences listed, over 15% are singletons. Study results and caveats: Clones that had above 20 RNA copies took up over 97% of effector molecules but under 1% in naive cells.

Germline V gene sequence: CDR1 SGHTA, CDR2 FQGTGA. The CDR3 has 13 amino acids. V lost 2 bases and J lost 5, with 7 bases in between. From roughly 21,000 to 960,000 sorted cells, naive CD8 libraries were generated with 10%, 30% or 50% RNA. For naive CD8 T cells, sorting used the CD8+CD4-CCR7+CD45RA+ phenotype. Worth noting for this clonotype: No antigen is known for it.

The receptor comes from a human donor in good health. Some libraries in this study had Jurkat cell RNA spiked in. Sequencing used naive CD8+ T cells from blood, with Jurkat cell RNA spiked in. This sample's subset: FACS-sorted CD8+CD4-CCR7+CD45RA+ naive T cells. The chain recombines TRBV7-3 with TRBJ2-1; D remains unclear. The CDR3 loop reads CASSLPANNEQFF. CDR3 nucleotide sequence: TGTGCCAGCAGCTTACCAGCCAACAATGAGCAGTTCTTC.